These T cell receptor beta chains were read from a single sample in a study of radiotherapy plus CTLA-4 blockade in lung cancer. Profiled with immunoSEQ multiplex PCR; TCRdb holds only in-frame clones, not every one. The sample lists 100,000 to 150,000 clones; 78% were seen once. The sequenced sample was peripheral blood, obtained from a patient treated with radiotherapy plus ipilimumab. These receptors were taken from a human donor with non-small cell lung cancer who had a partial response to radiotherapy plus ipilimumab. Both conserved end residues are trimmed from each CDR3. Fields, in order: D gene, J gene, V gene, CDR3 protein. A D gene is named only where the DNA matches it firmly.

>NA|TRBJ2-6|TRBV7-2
ASSQEEGAGANVLT
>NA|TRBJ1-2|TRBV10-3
AISPGVFQRGGGYT
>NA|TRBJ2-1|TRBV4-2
ASSQDRGAVGNEQF
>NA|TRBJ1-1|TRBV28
ASSFGGLNTEAF
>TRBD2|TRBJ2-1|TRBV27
ASSLSGTIGGGEQF
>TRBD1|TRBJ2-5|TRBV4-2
ASSQAAGQEETQY
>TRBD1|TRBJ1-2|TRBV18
ASSRDRGLNGYT
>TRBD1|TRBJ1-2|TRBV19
ASSTPGQTYGYT
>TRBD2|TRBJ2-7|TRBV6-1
ASSVPRVSGDYEQY
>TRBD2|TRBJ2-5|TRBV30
AWGGIAGSQETQY